These 8 T cell receptor beta chains share one sample of origin, sequenced in a study of cytomegalovirus exposure and HLA in healthy donors. Researchers ran the PCR with 60 Vbeta and 13 Jbeta primers. Assay used: immunoSEQ multiplex PCR; TCRdb lists only in-frame clones, some missing. The profile shows approximately 40,000 clones, around three fifths of them singletons. The sequenced sample consisted of PBMCs. Source of these receptors: a man aged 50-60 years in good health and CMV-seropositive.

The V and J genes are TRBV6-4 and TRBJ1-2; a possible D gene is TRBD1 (6 bases). This CDR3 comprises 15 residues. Germline CDR1 MRHNA, CDR2 SNTAGT. V was cut by 5 bases and J by 3 bases, with 16 bases left in between. This chain's CDR3 is CASSPQGTIDYGYTF. The CDR3 nucleotides read TGTGCCAGCAGTCCACAGGGAACTATAGACTATGGCTACACCTTC.

This rearrangement joins TRBV19 to TRBJ1-6; D is undetermined. Germline assignment: CDR1 LNHDA and CDR2 SQIVND (reference sequence). CDR3 length: 13 residues. V dropped 5 bases and J dropped 9 bases, with 11 bases sitting between them. For the CDR3, the DNA is TGTGCCAGTAGTCAGCGAGACGGTTCACCCCTCCACTTT. Translated, it gives CASSQRDGSPLHF.

V usage is TRBV5-4 and J usage is TRBJ1-1; D unclear. Trimming left V 0 bases short and J 8 bases short, with 11 bases between. The CDR3 is made up of 13 amino acids. From germline, CDR1 is SGHNT and CDR2 YYREEE (reference sequence). CDR3: CASSLVQTIEAFF. The CDR3 DNA follows: TGTGCCAGCAGCTTGGTACAGACCATCGAAGCTTTCTTT.

The V gene is TRBV11-3, the J gene TRBJ2-3, with D uncertain. Trimming shortened V by 5 bases and J by 6 bases, and 9 bases separated the two germline ends. This CDR3 comprises 12 residues. The germline V gene encodes CDR1 SGHNT and CDR2 YENEEA. The CDR3, as DNA: TGTGCCAGCAGCCCCCGACATGATACGCAGTATTTT. Translated: CASSPRHDTQYF.

The V gene is TRBV5-1, the J gene TRBJ2-3; D is uncertain. With 3 bases removed from V and 6 bases from J, the gap between germline ends came to 11 bases. Per germline, CDR1 SGHRS and CDR2 YFSETQ. This CDR3 is 13 amino acids long. The DNA of the CDR3 is TGCGCCAGCAGCTCCTCCGGGTACGATACGCAGTATTTT. The encoded protein is CASSSSGYDTQYF.

The sample holds a few counts of this clone. The chain uses TRBV13 and TRBJ2-4; possibly TRBD2 for D (7 bases). CDR3 length equals 16 residues. Trimming removed 1 base at V and 2 bases at J, with 12 bases between. CDR1 is PRHDT and CDR2 is FYEKMQ in the germline V gene (reference sequence). CDR3 nucleotides: TGTGCCAGCAGCTTAGAGGGGGGGGGCCCCAAAAACATTCAGTACTTC. Translated: CASSLEGGGPKNIQYF.

On this clone: This sample also contains other DNA sequences that code for the same CDR3. The chain recombines TRBV7-3 with TRBJ1-2; tentative D call: TRBD1 (6 bases). Germline V gene sequence: CDR1 SGHTA, CDR2 FQGTGA. With 5 bases removed from V and 2 bases from J, the gap between germline ends came to 9 bases. This CDR3 region has 13 residues. The CDR3 sequence: CASSPGQNYGYTF. CDR3 sequence (DNA): TGTGCCAGCAGCCCCGGACAGAACTATGGCTACACCTTC.

The J gene is TRBJ1-5, the V gene TRBV30; D perhaps matches TRBD1 (5 bases). Germline CDR1 is GTSNPN and CDR2 is SVGIG (reference sequence). The CDR3 contains 14 residues. V dropped 0 bases and J dropped 6 bases, with 12 bases sitting between them. CDR3 DNA sequence: TGTGCCTGGAGTGTAGCAGGGATGGGTCAGCCCCAGCATTTT. Its protein is CAWSVAGMGQPQHF.